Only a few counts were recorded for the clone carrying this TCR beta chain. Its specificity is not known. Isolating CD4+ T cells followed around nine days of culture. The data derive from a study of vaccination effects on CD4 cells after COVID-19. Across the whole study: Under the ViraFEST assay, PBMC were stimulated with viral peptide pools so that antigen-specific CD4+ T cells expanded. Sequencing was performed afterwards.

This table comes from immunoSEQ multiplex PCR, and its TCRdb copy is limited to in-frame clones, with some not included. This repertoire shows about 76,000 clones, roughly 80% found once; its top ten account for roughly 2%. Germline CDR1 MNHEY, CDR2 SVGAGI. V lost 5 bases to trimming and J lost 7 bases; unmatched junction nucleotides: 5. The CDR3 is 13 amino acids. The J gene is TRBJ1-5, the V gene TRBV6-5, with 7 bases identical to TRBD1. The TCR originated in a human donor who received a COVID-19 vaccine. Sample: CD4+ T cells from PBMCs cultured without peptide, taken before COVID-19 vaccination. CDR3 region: CASSRGQGQPQHF. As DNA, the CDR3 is TGTGCCAGCAGTAGGGGGCAGGGACAGCCCCAGCATTTT.